The clone carrying this T cell receptor (beta chain) was recorded at least ten times. RNA transcripts yielded amplified TCR beta CDR3 regions. The HTBI primer set was used in a first-round RT-PCR of the TCR CDR3. TCRdb reanalysed the multiplex PCR reads using MiXCR and keeps one entry per CDR3 protein. This table has about 250,000 distinct CDR3 sequences, about 15% appearing once. Newly diagnosed hyperthyroidism, duration under 2 months, in patients aged 18 to 65. V was clipped by 8 bases and J by 0 bases, with 8 bases between them. The CDR3 is 14 amino acids. The data originate from a study of T cells in Graves' hyperthyroidism and ophthalmopathy.

Sequencing was performed on blood. The origin of this receptor is a woman aged 50 to 65 with Graves' hyperthyroidism that later progressed to Graves' ophthalmopathy. This chain joins TRBV12-3 or TRBV12-4 and TRBJ2-6; D gene uncertain. CDR3 sequence reads: CASRQDSGANVLTF. The CDR3 DNA follows: TGTGCCAGCCGGCAAGACTCTGGGGCCAACGTCCTGACTTTC.